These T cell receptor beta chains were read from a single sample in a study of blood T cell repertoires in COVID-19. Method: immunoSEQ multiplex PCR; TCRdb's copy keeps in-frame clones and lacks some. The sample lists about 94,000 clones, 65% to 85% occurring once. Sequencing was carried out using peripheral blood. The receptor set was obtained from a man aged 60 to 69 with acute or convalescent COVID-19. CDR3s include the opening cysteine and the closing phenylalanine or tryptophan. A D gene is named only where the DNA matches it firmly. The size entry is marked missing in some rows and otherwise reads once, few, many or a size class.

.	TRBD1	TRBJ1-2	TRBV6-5	TGTGCCAGCAGAAAGGACAGGGTGGATGGCTACACCTTC	CASRKDRVDGYTF
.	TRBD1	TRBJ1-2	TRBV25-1	TGTGCCAGCAGACCGACAGGGGGCTTCTATGGCTACACCTTC	CASRPTGGFYGYTF
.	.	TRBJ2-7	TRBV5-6	TGTGCCAGCAGCCCGGGGTCGGGTATGTACGAGCAGTACTTC	CASSPGSGMYEQYF
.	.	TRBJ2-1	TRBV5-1	TGCGCCAGCAGCTTGTTGTGGGGGGGCGACAATGAGCAGTTCTTC	CASSLLWGGDNEQFF
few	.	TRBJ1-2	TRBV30	TGTGCCTGGAGTGCCCCAACGTTTGCGGCAGGGCTAAAGGGTGGCTACACCTTC	CAWSAPTFAAGLKGGYTF
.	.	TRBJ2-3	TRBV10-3	TGTGCCATCACCGCGGCAGATACGCAGTATTTT	CAITAADTQYF
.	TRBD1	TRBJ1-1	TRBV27	TGTGCCAGCAGTCCCGCCGGGACAGCGAACACTGAAGCTTTCTTT	CASSPAGTANTEAFF
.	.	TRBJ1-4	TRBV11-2	TGTGCCAGCAGCTACCGGGGGTTCCCAGAGGAAAAACTGTTTTTT	CASSYRGFPEEKLFF
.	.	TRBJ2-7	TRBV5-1	TGCGCCAGCAGCTTGGCCACGGGGTGGAGGAACGAGCAGTACTTC	CASSLATGWRNEQYF
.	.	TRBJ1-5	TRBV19	TGTGCCAGTAGGTTGACAGGCCCAAGCAATCAGCCCCAGCATTTT	CASRLTGPSNQPQHF